This TCR beta chain was sequenced in a study of blood T cells in healthy people across ages. This clonotype was seen repeatedly, ten times or more. Germline V CDR1 and CDR2: MNHEY, SVGEGT. Trimming took 0 bases from V and 5 from J, leaving 5 bases between them. The CDR3 sequence is 13 residues long. The second PCR ran about 6 to 12 cycles with a sample-barcoded 5' primer and J-beta primers. Every individual sample yielded 2.5 million or more paired-end reads (each containing CDR3). TCRdb re-called the 5' RACE reads with MiXCR, one entry per CDR3 protein. The sample includes about 1.5 million distinct CDR3 sequences, 42% seen only once; the top ten take more than 4%. Healthy Caucasian individuals from Russia aged about 6 to 100 served as donors.

Sequences were obtained from blood. The chain couples TRBV6-2 or TRBV6-3 to TRBJ2-1; no firm D call. The sequence derives from a woman aged 18-29 years in good health. CDR3 residues: CASSYSYHNEQFF. CDR3 nucleotide sequence: TGTGCCAGCAGTTACTCCTACCACAATGAGCAGTTCTTC.